Shown below are 14 T cell receptor beta chains from a single sample sequenced in a study of CD8+CD57+ T cells in acquired aplastic anemia. TCR beta VDJ and CDR3 were profiled, and genomic DNA was the template. TCRdb re-derived calls from the reads in MiXCR, one entry per CDR3 protein. The sample includes 180,000 or so distinct CDR3 sequences, less than 50% of them seen just once. Sequencing involved patients with CD8+CD57+ cell expansion previously shown by flow cytometry. The sequenced material came from sorted CD4+, CD8+, or CD8+CD57+ T cells (not recorded which) from PBMCs. Receptor source: a human donor with aplastic anemia.

About this clonotype: One base away lies a much larger clone, so this may be a sequencing read error. This chain joins TRBV11-1 and TRBJ2-5, with 16 bases aligning to TRBD2. This CDR3 region has 17 residues. Germline values: CDR1 SGHAT, CDR2 FQDESV (reference sequence). The junction had 9 bases not matched to a gene; V was cut back by 8 bases and J by 3 bases. The chain's CDR3 is CASGSGTSGRAEETQYF. CDR3 DNA: TGTGCCAGCGGCTCCGGGACTAGCGGGAGGGCTGAAGAGACCCAGTACTTC.

This chain connects TRBV7-6 to TRBJ2-5, with 10 bases that match TRBD2. After removal of 0 bases from V and 1 base from J, the junction contained 5 bases not matched to a gene. Germline loops: CDR1 SGHVS, CDR2 FNYEAQ. There are 17 residues in the CDR3. The chain's CDR3 is CASSLAASGGPQETQYF. Written as DNA, the CDR3 is TGTGCCAGCAGCTTAGCGGCTAGCGGGGGCCCCCAAGAGACCCAGTACTTC.

This clonotype was counted many times. The chain carries TRBV5-5 and TRBJ1-1; D is unclear. CDR3 size: 14 residues. Trimming took off 0 bases at V and 4 bases at J, with 10 bases between the two ends. Per germline, CDR1 SGHKS and CDR2 YYEKEE (reference sequence). The CDR3 protein is CASSLVTAGTEAFF. DNA for the CDR3: TGTGCCAGCAGCTTGGTTACAGCTGGCACTGAAGCTTTCTTT.

This clonotype was observed at least ten times. The rearrangement uses TRBV6-1 and TRBJ1-5; D is uncertain. This CDR3 spans 14 amino acids. Trimming left V 7 bases short and J 5 bases short, with 15 bases between. CDR1 and CDR2 (germline): MNHNS, SASEGT. For the CDR3, the DNA is TGTGCCAGCACTCCCTACGGAACCCATCAGCCCCAGCATTTT. It yields the protein CASTPYGTHQPQHF.

The chain joins TRBV24-1 to TRBJ1-2; D call uncertain. Looked up from germline, CDR1 is KGHDR and CDR2 is SFDVKD. The CDR3 sequence is 13 residues long. V was clipped by 4 bases and J by 5 bases, with 10 bases between them. As DNA, the CDR3 is TGTGCCACCAGTGACCCCGGGTTGTATGGCTACACCTTC. This sequence encodes CATSDPGLYGYTF.

This clonotype was observed at least ten times. The gene calls are TRBV10-3 and TRBJ2-7; TRBD1 matches at 8 bases. CDR1 ENHRY and CDR2 SYGVKD come from the germline V gene. J was trimmed by 0 bases and V by 10 bases; bases with no gene match: 8. This CDR3 spans 14 amino acids. CDR3 in DNA: TGTGCCACCCATAGGGACAGGACCTCCTACGAGCAGTACTTC. It is translated as CATHRDRTSYEQYF.

The rearrangement joins TRBV10-3 to TRBJ1-2, with 7 bases identical to TRBD1. V gave up 5 bases and J gave up 7 bases; unmatched junction bases: 7. Germline lookup yields CDR1 ENHRY and CDR2 SYGVKD. The CDR3 spans 13 residues. Here the CDR3 reads CAISSGTESGYTF. For the CDR3, the DNA is TGTGCCATCAGTTCCGGGACAGAGTCTGGCTACACCTTC.

The rearrangement links TRBV19 to TRBJ2-1, with no clear D. Trimming cost V 5 bases and J 0 bases, with 14 bases left between them. CDR3 length: 16 residues. Germline V gene data show CDR1 as LNHDA and CDR2 as SQIVND (reference sequence). CDR3 nucleotide sequence: TGTGCCAGTAGTGGGCTCGGATCCCCCTCCTACAATGAGCAGTTCTTC. Encoded protein: CASSGLGSPSYNEQFF.

The rearrangement links TRBV7-3 to TRBJ2-7; 7 nucleotides match TRBD1. Germline values: CDR1 SGHTA, CDR2 FQGTGA. This CDR3 has 12 amino acids. V dropped 5 bases and J dropped 5; count of bases not matched to a gene: 3. The CDR3 region has the DNA TGTGCCAGCAGCGGGACAGAGAACGAGCAGTACTTC. This sequence encodes CASSGTENEQYF.

The rearrangement uses TRBV12-3 or TRBV12-4 and TRBJ1-2; the D is unclear. Trimming took 6 bases from V and 3 from J, leaving 11 bases between them. The CDR3 is 13 residues long. The CDR3 loop reads CASSLERDYGYTF. Written as DNA, the CDR3 is TGTGCCAGCAGCCTAGAGAGGGACTATGGCTACACCTTC.

In its sample, this clonotype was seen a few times. This may arise from a read error, as a much more abundant clone is one base away. This chain connects TRBV20-1 to TRBJ1-5; D call uncertain. CDR3 length: 13 amino acids. Trimming removed 0 bases at V and 3 bases at J, with 6 bases between. The germline CDR1 and CDR2 sequences are DFQATT and SNEGSKA (reference sequence). Here the CDR3 reads CSARDIPNQPQHF. CDR3 nucleotides: TGCAGTGCTAGAGATATCCCCAATCAGCCCCAGCATTTT.

This chain links TRBV5-4 with TRBJ2-5; D possibly uses TRBD1 or TRBD2 (5 bases each). Germline assignment: CDR1 SGHNT and CDR2 YYREEE (reference sequence). V lost 1 base, J lost 2 bases, and 12 bases lay in between. The CDR3 is 15 amino acids. CDR3 coding DNA: TGTGCCAGCAGCTTGTACGAGGGACGACAAGAGACCCAGTACTTC. Translating it yields CASSLYEGRQETQYF.

This clonotype was observed at least ten times. This sequence joins TRBV18 and TRBJ1-3; TRBD1 aligns across 10 bases. J gave up 7 bases and V 3 bases, and 0 bases lay outside the gene matches. CDR1 is KGHSH, CDR2 LQKENI, per germline. There are 13 residues in the CDR3. The CDR3 DNA sequence: TGTGCCAGCTCACCGGGACAGGGGAACACCATATATTTT. It is translated as CASSPGQGNTIYF.

This clonotype was observed a handful of times. The rearrangement links TRBV15 to TRBJ2-1; unclear D gene. The CDR3 has 11 amino acids. Germline V gives CDR1 LNHNV, CDR2 YYDKDF (reference sequence). Trimming pared 4 bases from V and 3 bases from J, leaving 1 base between. In DNA, the CDR3 is TGTGCCACCAGCAACTACAATGAGCAGTTCTTC. Translating it yields CATSNYNEQFF.